A selection of T cell receptor beta chains follows, all from one sample in a study of STAT5B mutations in CD4+ large granular lymphocyte leukemia. Libraries were prepared by immunoSEQ multiplex PCR; TCRdb keeps only in-frame clonotypes and omits some of them. This table holds around 28,000 clones, approximately 74% found once. Sequencing was carried out using CD4+ T cells from blood buffy coats. Every receptor here comes from a human donor in good health. Both conserved end residues are part of each CDR3.

J	V	CDR3
TRBJ2-3	TRBV5-1	CASSSGDPPPDTQYF
TRBJ1-1	TRBV7-9	CASSPISGAEAFF
TRBJ1-6	TRBV7-2	CASSWSNSPLHF
TRBJ2-3	TRBV4-1	CASSQEWAGADTQYF
TRBJ2-7	TRBV7-9	CASSPRTSGSTHEQYF
TRBJ1-2	TRBV4-1	CASSYGTTANYGYTF
TRBJ1-1	TRBV7-6	CASSAGGGNTEAFF
TRBJ1-4	TRBV30	CAWSVGVEKLFF
TRBJ1-4	TRBV6-5	CASSYSGQGEKLFF
TRBJ2-5	TRBV7-2	CASSPSLAGHGETQYF
TRBJ2-1	TRBV11-3	CASSLGVIGGSGNEQFF
TRBJ1-6	TRBV7-9	CASSLVMGSGSPLHF
TRBJ1-1	TRBV28	CASSWALGNTEAFF
TRBJ2-2	TRBV7-2	CASSYSQGRHGELFF
TRBJ2-3	TRBV5-1	CASSPPRAGTTDTQYF
TRBJ2-3	TRBV5-4	CASSLGQGASTDTQYF
TRBJ2-7	TRBV5-6	CASSLGPRYEQYF
TRBJ1-2	TRBV5-1	CASSRYTTGGYGYTF
TRBJ1-1	TRBV7-9	CASSYIRGLSTEAFF
TRBJ2-1	TRBV2	CASSDKLAWNEQFF
TRBJ2-2	TRBV2	CASSPRGGQTGELFF
TRBJ2-1	TRBV18	CASSPGLAGRNEQFF
TRBJ1-1	TRBV6-4	CASSRTGGTEAFF
TRBJ1-1	TRBV7-2	CASSPGQGYTEAFF
TRBJ2-3	TRBV4-3	CASSQERPSGGSDTQYF
TRBJ1-2	TRBV6-5	CASSYLGGTNYGYTF
TRBJ1-5	TRBV28	CASSLWGISSIQPQHF
TRBJ2-3	TRBV5-5	CASSLAASTDTQYF
TRBJ2-1	TRBV19	CASRDYLNEQFF
TRBJ2-3	TRBV18	CASSPPGTSVADTQYF
TRBJ1-2	TRBV4-1	CASSQETGVGYTF
TRBJ2-2	TRBV28	CASSLLGVDGELFF
TRBJ2-3	TRBV14	CASSQRGARSDTQYF
TRBJ2-5	TRBV4-3	CASSLDREETQYF
TRBJ1-1	TRBV10-3	CAISMTGTTEAFF
TRBJ2-1	TRBV11-2	CASGQSGGYNEQFF
TRBJ2-7	TRBV6-6	CASSYPGTGTYEQYF
TRBJ2-5	TRBV11-3	CASSADQLDETQYF
TRBJ2-3	TRBV7-2	CASSSTGRTDTQYF
TRBJ1-2	TRBV7-9	CASSNNYGYTF
TRBJ2-3	TRBV2	CASGHALYTQYF
TRBJ2-5	TRBV18	CASSPSLETQYF